The source of this TCR beta chain is a study of blood T cell repertoires in COVID-19. As for the study in general: Samples taken during acute and convalescent COVID-19 were collected in the United States, Italy and Spain. Sources were T cells, B-cell-depleted T cells, or PBMCs; the material itself was cDNA or gDNA.

The CDR3 consists of 15 residues. Unmatched junction bases numbered 2, after V lost 0 bases and J lost 3 bases. Germline V gene data show CDR1 as SGHNT and CDR2 as YYREEE (reference sequence). Under the authors' procedure: How many nucleated cells were present was estimated from reference gene primer amplification. Method: immunoSEQ multiplex PCR; TCRdb's copy keeps in-frame clones and lacks some. That table gives V, J and clone size, and the DNA gave D and trimming. The data hold roughly 21,000 clones, with approximately 81% observed a single time. This chain links TRBV5-4 with TRBJ2-3; 9 bases match TRBD2. This clonotype was obtained from a man between 40 and 49 years old with acute or convalescent COVID-19. The specimen was peripheral blood. The CDR3 DNA is TGTGCCAGCAGCTTGGCTAGCGGGGTTACAGATACGCAGTATTTT. It codes for CASSLASGVTDTQYF.